This T cell receptor beta chain was recorded in a study of blood T cell repertoires in COVID-19. This clone was recorded only once. The germline CDR1 and CDR2 sequences are SEHNR and FQNEAQ (reference sequence). Trimming cost V 3 bases and J 10 bases; bases outside gene matches: 10. CDR3 length: 16 amino acids. Profiled with immunoSEQ multiplex PCR; TCRdb holds only in-frame clones, not every one. The sample holds about 480,000 clones, approximately 87% seen once. The rearrangement joins TRBV7-9 to TRBJ1-6; 9 bases fit TRBD1. This clonotype was obtained from a woman between 35 and 50 years old who had recovered from COVID-19. Sequencing input: PBMCs or T cells enriched from blood (not recorded which). In DNA, the CDR3 is TGTGCCAGCAGCTTCACGAACAGGGGGCGAGGATCACCCCTCCACTTT. It translates to CASSFTNRGRGSPLHF.